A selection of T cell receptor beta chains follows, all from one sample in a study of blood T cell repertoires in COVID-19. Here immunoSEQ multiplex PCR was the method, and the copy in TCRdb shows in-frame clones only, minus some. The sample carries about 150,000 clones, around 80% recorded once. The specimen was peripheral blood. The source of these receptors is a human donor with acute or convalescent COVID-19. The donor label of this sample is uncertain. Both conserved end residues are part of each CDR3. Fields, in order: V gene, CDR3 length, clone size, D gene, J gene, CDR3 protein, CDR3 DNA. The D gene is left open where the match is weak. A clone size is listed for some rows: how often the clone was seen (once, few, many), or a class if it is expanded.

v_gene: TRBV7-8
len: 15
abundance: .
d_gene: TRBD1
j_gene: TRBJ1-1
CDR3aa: CASSSRDRGHTEAFF
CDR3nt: TGTGCCAGCAGCTCCCGGGACAGGGGGCACACTGAAGCTTTCTTT

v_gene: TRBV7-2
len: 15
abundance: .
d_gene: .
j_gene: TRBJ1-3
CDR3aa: CASSAQQVPGNTIYF
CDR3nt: TGTGCCAGCAGCGCGCAACAGGTACCCGGAAACACCATATATTTT

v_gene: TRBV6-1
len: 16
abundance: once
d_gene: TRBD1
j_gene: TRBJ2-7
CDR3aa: CASSEALEGTGASPYF
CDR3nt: TGTGCCAGCAGTGAAGCGTTAGAGGGGACAGGGGCCTCACCGTACTTC

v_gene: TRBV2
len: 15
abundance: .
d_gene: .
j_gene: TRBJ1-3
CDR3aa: CASSGGRGSGNTIYF
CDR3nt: TGTGCCAGCAGTGGGGGCAGGGGATCAGGAAACACCATATATTTT

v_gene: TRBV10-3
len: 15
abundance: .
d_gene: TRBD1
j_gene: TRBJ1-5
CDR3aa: CAISTGDRLNQPQHF
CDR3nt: TGTGCCATCAGCACGGGGGACAGGCTCAATCAGCCCCAGCATTTT

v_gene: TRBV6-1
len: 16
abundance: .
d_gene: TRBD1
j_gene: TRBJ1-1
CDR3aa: CASSDRKTGTNTEAFF
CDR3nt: TGTGCCAGCAGTGACCGTAAGACAGGGACAAACACTGAAGCTTTCTTT

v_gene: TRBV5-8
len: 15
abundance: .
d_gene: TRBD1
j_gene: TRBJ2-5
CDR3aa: CASSPGTGDEETQYF
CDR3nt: TGTGCCAGCAGCCCCGGGACAGGGGACGAAGAGACCCAGTACTTC

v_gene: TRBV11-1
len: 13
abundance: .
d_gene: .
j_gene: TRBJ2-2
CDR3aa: CASSLMRAGELFF
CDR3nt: TGTGCCAGCAGCTTAATGAGGGCCGGGGAGCTGTTTTTT

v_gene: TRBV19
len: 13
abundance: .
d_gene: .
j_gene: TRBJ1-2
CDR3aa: CASSIQGPYGYTF
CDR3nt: TGTGCCAGTAGTATTCAGGGCCCGTATGGCTACACCTTC

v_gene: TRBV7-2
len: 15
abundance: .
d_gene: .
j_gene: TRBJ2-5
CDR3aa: CASSLQSGIQETQYF
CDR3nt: TGTGCCAGCAGCTTACAGTCGGGGATCCAAGAGACCCAGTACTTC

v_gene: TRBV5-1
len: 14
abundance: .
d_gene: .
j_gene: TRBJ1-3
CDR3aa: CASSLDTGPDTIYF
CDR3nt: TGCGCCAGCAGCTTGGATACAGGGCCGGACACCATATATTTT

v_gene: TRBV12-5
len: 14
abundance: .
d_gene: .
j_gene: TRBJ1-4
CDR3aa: CASGLRATNEKLFF
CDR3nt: TGTGCTAGTGGTTTGAGAGCAACTAATGAAAAACTGTTTTTT

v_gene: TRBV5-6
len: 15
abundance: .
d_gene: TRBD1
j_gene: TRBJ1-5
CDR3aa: CASSSWDREGQPQHF
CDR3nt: TGTGCCAGCAGCTCGTGGGACAGGGAAGGTCAGCCCCAGCATTTT

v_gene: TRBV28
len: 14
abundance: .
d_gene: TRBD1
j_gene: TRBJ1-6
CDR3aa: CASSFLQGREPLHF
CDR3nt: TGTGCCAGCAGTTTTTTACAGGGGAGAGAGCCCCTCCACTTT

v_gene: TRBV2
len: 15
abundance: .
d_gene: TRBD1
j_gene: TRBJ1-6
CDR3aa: CASIGTGGFHSPLHF
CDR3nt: TGTGCCAGCATTGGGACAGGGGGCTTCCATTCACCCCTCCACTTT

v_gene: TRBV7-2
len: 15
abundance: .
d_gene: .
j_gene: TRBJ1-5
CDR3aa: CASSLVWAVNQPQHF
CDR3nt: TGTGCCAGCAGCTTAGTATGGGCAGTAAATCAGCCCCAGCATTTT

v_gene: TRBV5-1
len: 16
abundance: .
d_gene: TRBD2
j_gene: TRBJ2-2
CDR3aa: CASSATLAGDTGELFF
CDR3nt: TGCGCCAGCAGCGCAACACTAGCGGGGGACACCGGGGAGCTGTTTTTT

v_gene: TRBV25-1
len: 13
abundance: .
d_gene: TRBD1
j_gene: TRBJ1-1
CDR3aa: CASAPGQGTEAFF
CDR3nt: TGTGCCAGCGCCCCGGGACAGGGGACCGAAGCTTTCTTT

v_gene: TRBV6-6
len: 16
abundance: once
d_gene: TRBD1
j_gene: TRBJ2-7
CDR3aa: CASSLVGTGPSYEQYF
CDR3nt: TGTGCCAGCAGTCTAGTCGGGACAGGGCCTTCCTACGAGCAGTACTTC

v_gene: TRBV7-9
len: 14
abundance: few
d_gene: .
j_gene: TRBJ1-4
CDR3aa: CASSLRDTVEKLFF
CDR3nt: TGTGCCAGCAGCCTCCGGGACACCGTTGAAAAACTGTTTTTT

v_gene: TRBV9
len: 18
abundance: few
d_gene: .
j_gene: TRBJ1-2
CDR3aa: CASSVAQDPQDWNYGYTF
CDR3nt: TGTGCCAGCAGCGTAGCCCAAGATCCACAGGATTGGAACTATGGCTACACCTTC

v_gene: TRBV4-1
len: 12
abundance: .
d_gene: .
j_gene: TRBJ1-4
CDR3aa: CASRGDGEKLFF
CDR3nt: TGCGCCAGCAGGGGTGACGGGGAAAAACTGTTTTTT

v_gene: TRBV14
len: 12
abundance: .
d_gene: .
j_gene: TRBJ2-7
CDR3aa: CASSQYAGEQYF
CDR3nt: TGTGCCAGCAGCCAATACGCGGGGGAGCAGTACTTC

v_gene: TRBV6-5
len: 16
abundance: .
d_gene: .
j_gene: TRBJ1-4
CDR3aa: CASSSLGHPRSEKLFF
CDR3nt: TGTGCCAGCAGTTCACTTGGACACCCGAGAAGTGAAAAACTGTTTTTT

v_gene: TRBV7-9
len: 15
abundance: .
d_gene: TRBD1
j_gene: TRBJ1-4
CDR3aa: CASSLGDRGHEKLFF
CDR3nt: TGTGCCAGCAGCTTAGGGGACAGGGGGCACGAAAAACTGTTTTTT

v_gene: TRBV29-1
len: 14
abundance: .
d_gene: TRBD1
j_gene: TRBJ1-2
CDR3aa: CSVGMGQGALGYTF
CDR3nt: TGCAGCGTTGGAATGGGACAGGGGGCCTTGGGCTACACCTTC

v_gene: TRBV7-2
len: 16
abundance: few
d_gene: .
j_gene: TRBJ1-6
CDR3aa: CASSYQGKLINSPLHF
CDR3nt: TGTGCCAGCAGCTATCAGGGGAAGCTAATTAACTCACCCCTCCACTTT

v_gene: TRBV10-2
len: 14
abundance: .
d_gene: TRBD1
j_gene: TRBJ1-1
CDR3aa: CASSLTGGNTEAFF
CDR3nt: TGCGCCAGCAGTCTTACAGGGGGCAACACTGAAGCTTTCTTT

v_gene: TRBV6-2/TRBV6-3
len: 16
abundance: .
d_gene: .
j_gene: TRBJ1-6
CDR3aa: CASSALRGRARSPLHF
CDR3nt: TGTGCCAGCAGTGCCCTAAGGGGCCGCGCAAGGTCACCCCTCCACTTT

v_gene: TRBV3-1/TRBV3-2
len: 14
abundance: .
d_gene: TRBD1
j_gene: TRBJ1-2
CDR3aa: CASRDRGHNYGYTF
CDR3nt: TGTGCCAGCAGGGACAGGGGCCATAACTATGGCTACACCTTC

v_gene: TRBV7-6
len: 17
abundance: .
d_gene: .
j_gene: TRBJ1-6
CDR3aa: CASSSHPQGPYNSPLHF
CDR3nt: TGTGCCAGCAGCTCCCACCCACAGGGCCCCTATAATTCACCCCTCCACTTT

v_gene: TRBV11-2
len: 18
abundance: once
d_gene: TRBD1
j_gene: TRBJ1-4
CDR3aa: CASSPGGQGAIEYEKLFF
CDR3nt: TGTGCCAGCAGCCCGGGGGGACAGGGGGCTATAGAGTATGAAAAACTGTTTTTT

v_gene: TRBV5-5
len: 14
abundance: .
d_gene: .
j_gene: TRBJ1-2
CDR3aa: CASSLARVNDGYTF
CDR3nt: TGTGCCAGCAGCTTGGCCAGGGTTAATGATGGCTACACCTTC

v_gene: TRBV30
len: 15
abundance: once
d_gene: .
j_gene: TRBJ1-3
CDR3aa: CAWGRSDPSGNTIYF
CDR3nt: TGTGCCTGGGGGCGCTCCGACCCCTCTGGAAACACCATATATTTT

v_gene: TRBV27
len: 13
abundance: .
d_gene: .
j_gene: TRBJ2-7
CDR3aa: CASSLREGREQYF
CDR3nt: TGTGCCAGCAGTCTCAGGGAAGGGAGGGAGCAGTACTTC

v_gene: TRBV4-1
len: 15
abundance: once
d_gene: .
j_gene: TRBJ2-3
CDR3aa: CASSPTSGGTDTQYF
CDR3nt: TGCGCCAGCAGCCCGACTAGTGGGGGCACAGATACGCAGTATTTT

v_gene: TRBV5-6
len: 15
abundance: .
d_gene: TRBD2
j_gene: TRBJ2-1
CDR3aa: CASSPGTSDYNEQFF
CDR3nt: TGTGCCAGCAGCCCCGGGACTAGCGACTACAATGAGCAGTTCTTC

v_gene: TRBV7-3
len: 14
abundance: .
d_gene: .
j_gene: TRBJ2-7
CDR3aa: CASSSGLLSGEQYF
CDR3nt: TGTGCCAGCAGCTCAGGACTCCTGTCGGGCGAGCAGTACTTC

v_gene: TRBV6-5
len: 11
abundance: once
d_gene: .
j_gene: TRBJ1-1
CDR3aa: CASSLQGEAFF
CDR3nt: TGTGCCAGCAGTCTCCAGGGGGAAGCTTTCTTT

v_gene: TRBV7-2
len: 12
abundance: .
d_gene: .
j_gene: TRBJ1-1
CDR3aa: CASRSRGTEAFF
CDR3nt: TGTGCCAGCAGATCCAGGGGCACTGAAGCTTTCTTT

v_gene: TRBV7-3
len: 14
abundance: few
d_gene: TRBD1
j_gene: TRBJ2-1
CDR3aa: CASSFQGARNEQFF
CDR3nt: TGTGCCAGCAGCTTCCAGGGGGCGCGGAATGAGCAGTTCTTC

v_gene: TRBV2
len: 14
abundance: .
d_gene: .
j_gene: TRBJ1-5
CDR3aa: CASSGTGLDQPQHF
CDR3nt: TGTGCCAGCAGTGGTACAGGGTTAGATCAGCCCCAGCATTTT

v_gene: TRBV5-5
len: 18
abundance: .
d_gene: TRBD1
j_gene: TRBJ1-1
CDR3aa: CASSLSGQGGARNTEAFF
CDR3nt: TGTGCCAGCAGCTTATCGGGACAGGGGGGCGCTAGGAACACTGAAGCTTTCTTT

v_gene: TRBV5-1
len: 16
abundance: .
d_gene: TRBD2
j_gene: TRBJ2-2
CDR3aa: CASTYGRGIGTGELFF
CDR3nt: TGCGCCAGCACCTACGGGCGGGGGATTGGTACCGGGGAGCTGTTTTTT

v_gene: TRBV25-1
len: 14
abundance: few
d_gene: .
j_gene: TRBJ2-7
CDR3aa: CASSPGLSPYEQYF
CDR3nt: TGTGCCAGCAGTCCGGGACTTTCCCCCTACGAGCAGTACTTC

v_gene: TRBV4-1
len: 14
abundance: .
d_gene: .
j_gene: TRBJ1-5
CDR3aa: CASSHGKGFQPQHF
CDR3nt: TGCGCCAGCAGCCACGGTAAGGGGTTTCAGCCCCAGCATTTT

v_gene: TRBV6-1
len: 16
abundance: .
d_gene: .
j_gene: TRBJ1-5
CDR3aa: CASSGNGPRGNQPQHF
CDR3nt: TGTGCCAGCAGTGGAAACGGGCCGAGGGGCAATCAGCCCCAGCATTTT

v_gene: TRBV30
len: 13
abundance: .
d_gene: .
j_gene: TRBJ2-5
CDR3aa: CAWSKLFQETQYF
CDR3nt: TGTGCCTGGAGTAAGCTGTTCCAAGAGACCCAGTACTTC

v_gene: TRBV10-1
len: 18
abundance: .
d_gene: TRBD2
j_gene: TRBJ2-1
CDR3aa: CASSESAGGLAGNNEQFF
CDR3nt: TGCGCCAGCAGTGAGTCCGCGGGGGGACTAGCGGGGAACAATGAGCAGTTCTTC